What follows are 4 T cell receptor beta chains derived from one specimen sequenced in a study of blood T cells in healthy people across ages. Next came a second PCR, run for roughly 7 to 12 cycles, which used a sample-barcoded 5' primer along with a J-beta primer mix. TCRdb analysed the 5' RACE reads with MiXCR anew, one entry per CDR3 protein. The table records 1.5 million to 2 million distinct CDR3 sequences, about 50% of them present only once. The source material was blood. The source is a woman aged 40 to 55 in good health.

A remark on this clonotype: Given a much more abundant clone one base away, this may be a read error. This chain links TRBV5-1 with TRBJ2-4, with a tentative D call TRBD1 (6 bases). The J call is in doubt because the DNA end fits TRBJ2-5 better. Per germline, CDR1 SGHRS and CDR2 YFSETQ. The CDR3 contains 13 residues. The DNA for the CDR3 is TGCGCCAGCAGCTTGAAGGGGGAAGAGACCCAGTACTTC. This encodes CASSLKGEETQYF.

This chain joins TRBV24-1 and TRBJ2-3; D gene uncertain. V was clipped by 4 bases and J by 5 bases, with 24 bases between them. CDR1 KGHDR and CDR2 SFDVKD come from the germline V gene. This CDR3 is 18 amino acids long. CDR3 DNA sequence: TGTGCCACCAGTGAGTCCGCCGGGCGTCCCAGACAAAAAGATACGCAGTATTTT. Translating gives CATSESAGRPRQKDTQYF.

This clonotype was counted only a few times. V gene TRBV12-3 or TRBV12-4 combines with J gene TRBJ1-2; D is unresolved. The V end lost 4 bases, the J end lost 8 bases, and 11 bases lay between the germline ends. The CDR3 is 12 amino acids. CDR3 in amino acids: CASSSTADGYTF. The CDR3 nucleotides are TGTGCCAGCAGTTCTACGGCAGACGGCTACACCTTC.

The chain employs TRBV4-2 and TRBJ2-1; possibly TRBD2 for D (5 bases). This CDR3 contains 17 residues. Trimming took 4 bases from V and 0 from J, leaving 16 bases between them. CDR1 LGHNA and CDR2 YNFKEQ come from the germline V gene. DNA for the CDR3: TGTGCCAGCAGCCGCCCGGGGTTGGAGAGCTCCTACAATGAGCAGTTCTTC. Its translation: CASSRPGLESSYNEQFF.